This T cell receptor (beta chain) is from a study of spatial heterogeneity in lung cancer. Notes on the study in general: Mutation tallies in tumors tracked expanded intratumoral alpha and beta TCR counts.

The table lists this clonotype with many counts. Its antigen is undetermined. Stated time point: sample taken at primary tumor resection. Using its own MiXCR run on the 5' RACE reads, TCRdb lists one record per CDR3 protein. The sample lists approximately 94,000 distinct CDR3 sequences; around 4.8% were seen once. With 3 bases removed from V and 5 bases from J, the gap between germline ends came to 11 bases. This CDR3 has 13 residues. Looked up from germline, CDR1 is MNHEY and CDR2 is SVGAGI. The sample in question was lung tumor tissue, obtained at surgery. This clonotype was sampled from a male donor with early-stage non-small cell lung cancer. The chain has TRBV6-5 and TRBJ2-7; TRBD1 might be the D (6 bases). In nucleotides, the CDR3 is TGTGCCAGCAGTTATGATGCAGGGGACGAGCAGTACTTC. It specifies CASSYDAGDEQYF.